The text below deals with one TCR beta chain. Germline CDR1 and CDR2: LNHNV and YYDKDF (reference sequence). The CDR3 has 16 amino acids. V was clipped by 0 bases and J by 4 bases, with 13 bases between them. The sample belongs to a study of control samples from healthy donors and cancer patients. Sequencing was performed with immunoSEQ multiplex PCR; in TCRdb, only in-frame clones are kept and a portion is missing. This table holds about 220,000 clones, about 93% found once. This clonotype was sampled from a man aged 45-65 years in good health. The V gene is TRBV15, the J gene TRBJ2-1; D not resolved. What was sequenced was blood. The DNA of the CDR3 is TGTGCCACCAGCAGAGATTCCGCTAGGACGTACAATGAGCAGTTCTTC. Translation: CATSRDSARTYNEQFF.